Sequencing of this TCR beta chain was carried out in a study of T-cell reconstitution after alpha-beta-depleted transplantation in children. Unique molecular identifiers featured in how the TCRbeta library was prepared. One entry per CDR3 protein, called by TCRdb with MiXCR from the PCR reads. The sample gives about 480,000 distinct CDR3 sequences, around 13% of which show up once; about 5.6% is in the top ten. CDR3 length: 18 amino acids. The ends were cut back, 11 bases at V and 7 bases at J, with 32 bases in the middle. Germline CDR1 and CDR2: SNHLY and FYNNEI. This rearrangement joins TRBV2 to TRBJ2-2, with TRBD1 as a possible D gene (6 bases). The sequence was obtained from a human donor who donated a stem cell graft to a child with combined immunodeficiency. This sample comprised PBMCs from the stem cell graft donor, obtained from the stem cell graft. CDR3 region: CALSLVSWLAQGNGELFF. In nucleotides, the CDR3 is TGTGCCCTCAGTTTAGTTTCGTGGCTAGCTCAGGGGAACGGGGAGCTGTTTTTT.